The 17 T cell receptor beta chains below all came from one sample that was sequenced in a study of shared clonotypes between healthy human individuals. CD45RO-negative, CCR7-selected cells formed the naive CD8 fraction, which excluded terminally differentiated effector memory CD45RA+ cells. TCRdb's table, derived via immunoSEQ multiplex PCR, lists solely in-frame clones and lacks some. The sample records 1.5 million to 2.5 million clones, about 95% being singletons. Sequences were obtained from naive CD8+ T cells sorted from blood. The receptor source for this set is a man aged 18 to 30 in good health.

The table lists this clone with a few counts. The chain joins TRBV7-9 to TRBJ2-5; 9 positions match TRBD1. CDR1 is SEHNR, CDR2 FQNEAQ, per germline (reference sequence). This CDR3 has 16 residues. The junction had 11 bases not matched to a gene; V was cut back by 4 bases and J by 5 bases. The CDR3 region is CASSSWGADRGETQYF. DNA for the CDR3: TGTGCCAGCAGCTCTTGGGGTGCGGACAGGGGTGAGACCCAGTACTTC.

The rearrangement uses TRBV27 and TRBJ2-1; TRBD1 matches at 7 bases. Germline assignment: CDR1 MNHEY and CDR2 SMNVEV (reference sequence). The CDR3 length is 16 residues. J was trimmed by 0 bases and V by 3 bases; bases with no gene match: 5. The CDR3 DNA is TGTGCCAGCAGTTTGGGACAGTTTAGCTCCTACAATGAGCAGTTCTTC. Encoded protein: CASSLGQFSSYNEQFF.

V gene TRBV6-1 combines with J gene TRBJ1-5, with D uncertain. CDR1 and CDR2 (germline): MNHNS, SASEGT. The CDR3 is 14 amino acids. The V end was cut by 5 bases, the J end by 3 bases, with 11 bases between. The CDR3 region has the DNA TGTGCCAGCAGTCTTGCCGGGAACAATCAGCCCCAGCATTTT. This codes for CASSLAGNNQPQHF.

The chain joins TRBV27 to TRBJ1-5, with a weak D call TRBD1 (6 bases). The CDR3 is 15 residues long. V lost 6 bases to trimming and J lost 3 bases, with 15 bases between them. Germline V gene data show CDR1 as MNHEY and CDR2 as SMNVEV (reference sequence). Written as DNA, the CDR3 is TGTGCCAGCAGCTCAAGGGGACACCTCAATCAGCCCCAGCATTTT. This encodes CASSSRGHLNQPQHF.

This chain links TRBV15 with TRBJ2-7; the D call may be TRBD1 or TRBD2 (6 bases each). The CDR3 extends over 13 amino acids. CDR1 LNHNV and CDR2 YYDKDF come from the germline V gene (reference sequence). The germline V and J ends were trimmed by 3 bases and 5 bases, with 11 bases remaining between them. The CDR3 DNA reads as TGTGCCACCAGCAGGGGGGGCACTGACGAGCAGTACTTC. Its translation: CATSRGGTDEQYF.

This chain links TRBV6-5 with TRBJ1-1; 10 positions agree with TRBD1. This CDR3 region has 15 residues. Germline CDR1 and CDR2: MNHEY and SVGAGI. Trimming removed 4 bases from V and 5 bases from J; junction bases left unmatched: 7. The CDR3 spells CASSFSGTGVTEAFF. The CDR3 DNA reads TGTGCCAGCAGTTTTTCCGGGACAGGGGTGACTGAAGCTTTCTTT.

V gene TRBV27 combines with J gene TRBJ1-4; D perhaps matches TRBD1 (5 bases). With 3 bases removed from V and 11 bases from J, the gap between germline ends came to 13 bases. The germline CDR1 and CDR2 sequences are MNHEY and SMNVEV (reference sequence). The CDR3 consists of 13 residues. CDR3 sequence reads: CASSFMGTEKLFF. The CDR3 DNA reads as TGTGCCAGCAGTTTTATGGGGACGGAGAAACTGTTTTTT.

The count of this clone is one. The chain recombines TRBV5-1 with TRBJ2-7, with TRBD2 matching 8 bases. Germline CDR1 is SGHRS and CDR2 is YFSETQ. With 4 bases clipped from V and 5 bases from J, the junction kept 14 bases outside the gene matches. The CDR3 sequence is 16 residues long. As DNA, the CDR3 is TGCGCCAGCAGCGCCCCGGAGAGCGGGAGACAGAACGAGCAGTACTTC. Its translation: CASSAPESGRQNEQYF. The full variable domain, in which reference TRBV5-1 and TRBJ2-7 provide the parts outside the CDR3, is KAGVTQTPRYLIKTRGQQVTLSCSPISGHRSVSWYQQTPGQGLQFLFEYFSETQRNKGNFPGRFSGRQFSNSRSEMNVSTLELGDSALYLCASSAPESGRQNEQYFGPGTRLTVT.

The rearrangement joins TRBV7-2 to TRBJ1-6; D may be TRBD1 (5 bases). Trimming pared 5 bases from V and 6 bases from J, leaving 20 bases between. Germline-derived CDR1 and CDR2 are SGHTA and FQGNSA. CDR3 length: 17 amino acids. CDR3 amino acids: CASSAVPKDTLNSPLHF. The CDR3 DNA is TGTGCCAGCAGCGCAGTCCCCAAGGACACCCTTAATTCACCCCTCCACTTT.

V usage is TRBV7-8 and J usage is TRBJ1-2; D possibly corresponds to TRBD1 (5 bases). The CDR3 spans 16 residues. Germline CDR1 reads SGHVS; CDR2 reads FQNEAQ. Trimming removed 4 bases from V and 7 bases from J, with 22 bases in between. CDR3 DNA: TGTGCCAGCAGCTCACCACTAGGGGAGAGAACGGCTGGCTACACCTTC. Encoded protein: CASSSPLGERTAGYTF.

Worth noting for this clone: The same CDR3 can be traced to other DNA sequences in this sample. The chain has TRBV5-6 and TRBJ2-7, with D unclear. Germline CDR1 and CDR2: SGHDT and YYEEEE. The germline V and J ends were trimmed by 0 bases and 0 bases, with 7 bases remaining between them. The CDR3 consists of 14 residues. The CDR3 loop is CASSLDSSSYEQYF. In nucleotides, the CDR3 is TGTGCCAGCAGCTTGGACAGTAGCTCCTACGAGCAGTACTTC.

V usage is TRBV5-1 and J usage is TRBJ2-7; no firm D call. Trimming removed 5 bases from V and 0 bases from J, with 12 bases in between. Germline V gene lookup returns CDR1 SGHRS and CDR2 YFSETQ. CDR3 length equals 14 residues. The CDR3 coding sequence is TGCGCCAGCAGGGCGGTGGGAAGCTCCTACGAGCAGTACTTC. Translated, it gives CASRAVGSSYEQYF.

The gene calls are TRBV5-1 and TRBJ2-1; D is unclear. Trimming took 4 bases from V and 0 from J, leaving 14 bases between them. The CDR3 runs to 16 residues. Germline lookup yields CDR1 SGHRS and CDR2 YFSETQ. In DNA form, the CDR3 reads TGCGCCAGCAGCGGGGAAACCCCGAGCTCCTACAATGAGCAGTTCTTC. This sequence encodes CASSGETPSSYNEQFF.

The chain links TRBV4-1 to TRBJ2-7; TRBD2 is a possible D gene (5 bases). Trimming shortened V by 1 base and J by 5 bases, and 12 bases separated the two germline ends. The germline V gene has CDR1 MGHRA and CDR2 YSYEKL. The CDR3 consists of 14 residues. CDR3 residues: CASSQAQDWDEQYF. The CDR3 DNA reads TGCGCCAGCAGCCAAGCCCAGGACTGGGACGAGCAGTACTTC.

The V call is TRBV7-8, the J call TRBJ1-5; D uncertain. CDR3 length: 15 residues. The germline CDR1 and CDR2 sequences are SGHVS and FQNEAQ. V lost 5 bases and J lost 0, with 11 bases in between. The CDR3, as DNA: TGTGCCAGCAGCCCGCGACTGTATAGCAATCAGCCCCAGCATTTT. It yields the protein CASSPRLYSNQPQHF.

V usage is TRBV7-6 and J usage is TRBJ2-3, with TRBD2 identical over 8 bases. Trimming took 3 bases from V and 4 from J; bases not matched to a gene: 6. Per the germline V gene, CDR1 is SGHVS and CDR2 is FNYEAQ. The CDR3 runs 15 residues. The CDR3 loop reads CASSFLAGGADTQYF. In DNA, the CDR3 is TGTGCCAGCAGCTTTCTGGCGGGAGGTGCAGATACGCAGTATTTT.

In the case of this clone: Other nucleotide sequences from this sample produce the same CDR3. The chain joins TRBV27 to TRBJ1-5; 8 bases match TRBD1. The CDR3 runs 14 residues. In germline, CDR1 is MNHEY, CDR2 SMNVEV (reference sequence). J was trimmed by 3 bases and V by 6 bases; bases with no gene match: 4. The CDR3 bases are TGTGCCAGCAGCCGACAGGGGAACAATCAGCCCCAGCATTTT. Translation: CASSRQGNNQPQHF.